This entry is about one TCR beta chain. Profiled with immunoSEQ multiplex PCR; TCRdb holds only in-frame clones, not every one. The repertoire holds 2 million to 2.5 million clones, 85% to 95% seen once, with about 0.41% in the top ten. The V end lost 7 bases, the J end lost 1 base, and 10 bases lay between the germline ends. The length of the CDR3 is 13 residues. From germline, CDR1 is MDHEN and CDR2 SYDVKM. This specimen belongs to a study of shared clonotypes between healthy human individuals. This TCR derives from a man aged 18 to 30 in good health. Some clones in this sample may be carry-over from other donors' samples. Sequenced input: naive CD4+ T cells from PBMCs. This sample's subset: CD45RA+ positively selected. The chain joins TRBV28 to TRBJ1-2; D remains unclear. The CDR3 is CASNRRVNYGYTF. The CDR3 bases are TGTGCCAGCAACCGCCGGGTTAACTATGGCTACACCTTC.